These 17 T cell receptor beta chains share one sample of origin, sequenced in a study of T-cell reconstitution after alpha-beta-depleted transplantation in children. Preparing the TCRbeta library involved the use of unique molecular identifiers. One entry per CDR3 protein results from TCRdb running MiXCR on the PCR reads. The table lists around 360,000 distinct CDR3 sequences, 9% to 12% of them singletons, with under 3% in the top ten. The source was PBMCs from the stem cell graft donor, collected from the stem cell graft. The receptor source for this set is a human donor who donated a stem cell graft to a child with acute lymphoblastic leukemia.

This clonotype was picked up many times. The chain couples TRBV27 to TRBJ2-5, with a possible D match to TRBD1 (5 bases). This CDR3 is built from 13 residues. Germline lookup yields CDR1 MNHEY and CDR2 SMNVEV (reference sequence). V was pared by 3 bases and J by 4 bases, with 9 bases between. The CDR3 bases are TGTGCCAGCAGTTTGAACAGGATAGAGACCCAGTACTTC. Translation: CASSLNRIETQYF.

This clonotype was counted a few times. Here the CDR3 DNA reads TGTGCCAGCAGTCCGGACTCTAGAACCCAGTACTTC. Translated, it gives CASSPDSRTQYF. The chain links TRBV12-3 or TRBV12-4 to TRBJ2-5; perhaps TRBD2 as D (5 bases). The CDR3 sequence is 12 residues long. V lost 5 bases to trimming and J lost 8 bases, with 12 bases between them.

This sequence joins TRBV5-1 and TRBJ2-3; D not certain. The CDR3 is made up of 13 amino acids. V lost 0 bases and J 6 bases, leaving 8 bases between the germline ends. Per the germline V gene, CDR1 is SGHRS and CDR2 is YFSETQ. CDR3 coding DNA: TGCGCCAGCAGCTTGGCCGGCAGTGATACGCAGTATTTT. This encodes CASSLAGSDTQYF.

This clonotype was detected a few times. The chain is built from TRBV27 and TRBJ1-4, with TRBD1 identical over 9 bases. Looked up from germline, CDR1 is MNHEY and CDR2 is SMNVEV (reference sequence). The junction had 16 bases not matched to a gene; V was cut back by 5 bases and J by 6 bases. The CDR3 extends over 18 amino acids. The CDR3 sequence is CASSDARTGVRIDEKLFF. Written as DNA, the CDR3 is TGTGCCAGCAGTGATGCGAGGACAGGGGTTCGAATAGATGAAAAACTGTTTTTT.

The CDR3 sequence is CASSLYEVDTQYF. The CDR3 nucleotides read TGTGCCAGCAGCCTCTACGAGGTAGATACGCAGTATTTT. The J gene is TRBJ2-3, the V gene TRBV28, with D hard to call. CDR3 length equals 13 residues. Trimming pared 6 bases from V and 5 bases from J, leaving 12 bases between. Germline V CDR1 and CDR2: MDHEN, SYDVKM.

This clonotype was detected a few times. The chain has TRBV11-3 and TRBJ2-1, with 10 bases that match TRBD2. V lost 4 bases, J lost 8 bases, and 11 bases stayed unmatched. Germline V gene sequence: CDR1 SGHNT, CDR2 YENEEA. This CDR3 contains 16 residues. The DNA of the CDR3 is TGTGCCAGCAGCTCGGTGAAAGGGACTAGCGTCGATGAGCAGTTCTTC. Encoded protein: CASSSVKGTSVDEQFF.

This chain uses TRBV14 with TRBJ1-2; no clear D gene. Per the germline V gene, CDR1 is SGHDN and CDR2 is FVKESK. Deletions cut 1 base from V and 5 bases from J, with 14 bases between. The CDR3 spans 15 residues. The CDR3 here is CASSQGSQRTYGYTF. DNA for the CDR3: TGTGCCAGCAGCCAAGGTTCCCAGCGGACGTATGGCTACACCTTC.

This clonotype appeared a few times. This chain uses TRBV20-1 with TRBJ2-4; 14 bases fit TRBD2. The germline gives CDR1 DFQATT, CDR2 SNEGSKA (reference sequence). The CDR3 contains 18 residues. J gave up 1 base and V 7 bases, and 12 bases lay outside the gene matches. The CDR3 sequence is CSVSPTSGRADAKNIQYF. In nucleotides, the CDR3 is TGCAGTGTTAGCCCGACTAGCGGGAGGGCCGATGCCAAAAACATTCAGTACTTC.

A remark on this clonotype: The CDR3 ends on some other residue instead of the conserved phenylalanine or tryptophan, so this is likely a read error. This chain links TRBV7-9 with TRBJ2-2, with unresolved D. Trimming took off 5 bases at V and 0 bases at J, with 7 bases between the two ends. The CDR3 loop spans 14 amino acids. Per the germline V gene, CDR1 is SEHNR and CDR2 is FQNEAQ (reference sequence). The DNA for the CDR3 is TGTGCCAGCAGCCATCGAGCGAACACCGGGGAGCTGTTTTGT. Its protein product is CASSHRANTGELFC.

In its sample, this clonotype was seen many times. The rearrangement uses TRBV7-2 and TRBJ2-5, with D maybe TRBD2 (6 bases). Trimming cost V 2 bases and J 1 base, with 8 bases left between them. Germline assignment: CDR1 SGHTA and CDR2 FQGNSA. The CDR3 runs to 14 residues. The DNA for the CDR3 is TGTGCCAGCAGCTTATCTAGCGCCCAAGAGACCCAGTACTTC. It is translated as CASSLSSAQETQYF.

This clonotype was recorded many times. J is TRBJ2-7 and V is TRBV4-3; 7 nucleotides align to TRBD2. This CDR3 spans 16 amino acids. Per the germline V gene, CDR1 is LGHNA and CDR2 is YSLEER. V was clipped by 4 bases and J by 2 bases; unmatched bases: 11. The CDR3 nucleotides read TGCGCCAGCAGCCCTCACACTAGCGAGGGAACCTACGAGCAGTACTTC. Translating gives CASSPHTSEGTYEQYF.

There are a few counts of this clonotype. The chain couples TRBV7-9 to TRBJ2-5; 12 bases match TRBD1. Trimming at V came to 5 bases and at J to 5 bases, leaving 12 bases not matched to a gene. CDR3 length: 17 residues. The germline gives CDR1 SEHNR, CDR2 FQNEAQ (reference sequence). The CDR3 DNA sequence: TGTGCCAGCAGCAGAAGGGACAGGGGGCTTTTTGAGGAGACCCAGTACTTC. It codes for CASSRRDRGLFEETQYF. The full variable domain, in which reference TRBV7-9 and TRBJ2-5 provide the parts outside the CDR3, is DTGVSQNPRHKITKRGQNVTFRCDPISEHNRLYWYRQTLGQGPEFLTYFQNEAQLEKSRLLSDRFSAERPKGSFSTLEIQRTEQGDSAMYLCASSRRDRGLFEETQYFGPGTRLLVL.

This clonotype showed up just a few times. The chain carries TRBV7-6 and TRBJ1-4; 10 nucleotides line up with TRBD1. J gave up 3 bases and V 1 base, and 5 bases lay outside the gene matches. The length of the CDR3 is 17 residues. CDR1 and CDR2 (germline): SGHVS, FNYEAQ. CDR3 residues: CASSLVRGTGANEKLFF. The DNA for the CDR3 is TGTGCCAGCAGCTTAGTGCGGGGGACAGGGGCTAATGAAAAACTGTTTTTT.

This clonotype has just a few counts. The rearrangement joins TRBV5-1 to TRBJ2-1; TRBD1 agrees at 12 bases. Germline V gene data show CDR1 as SGHRS and CDR2 as YFSETQ. The CDR3 runs 15 residues. Trimming at V came to 4 bases and at J to 6 bases, leaving 5 bases not matched to a gene. Here the CDR3 reads CASSLGQGAPNEQFF. In DNA form, the CDR3 reads TGCGCCAGCAGCCTGGGACAGGGGGCTCCCAATGAGCAGTTCTTC.

The V and J genes are TRBV9 and TRBJ2-1; no clear D. V was pared by 7 bases and J by 9 bases, with 14 bases between. In germline, CDR1 is SGDLS, CDR2 YYNGEE. The CDR3 has 12 amino acids. CDR3: CASGPHNSEQFF. The DNA of the CDR3 is TGTGCCAGCGGGCCCCACAATAGTGAGCAGTTCTTC. Combining the CDR3 with reference TRBV9 and TRBJ2-1 gives the whole variable domain DSGVTQTPKHLITATGQRVTLRCSPRSGDLSVYWYQQSLDQGLQFLIQYYNGEERAKGNILERFSAQQFPDLHSELNLSSLELGDSALYFCASGPHNSEQFFGPGTRLTVL.

The chain employs TRBV5-4 and TRBJ2-2; 8 positions match TRBD1. Germline loops: CDR1 SGHNT, CDR2 YYREEE (reference sequence). J gave up 3 bases and V 3 bases, and 7 bases lay outside the gene matches. The CDR3 totals 16 residues. The CDR3, as DNA: TGTGCCAGCAGCTCAGGGGGCCCCAGGCACACCGGGGAGCTGTTTTTT. Residues: CASSSGGPRHTGELFF.

This clonotype was seen many times. This chain uses TRBV7-6 with TRBJ2-1; 9 bases fit TRBD1. J gave up 3 bases and V 6 bases, and 6 bases lay outside the gene matches. The CDR3 runs to 15 residues. Germline V gene lookup returns CDR1 SGHVS and CDR2 FNYEAQ. DNA for the CDR3: TGTGCCAGCAGTTCGGACAGGGGATACTACAATGAGCAGTTCTTC. Residues: CASSSDRGYYNEQFF.